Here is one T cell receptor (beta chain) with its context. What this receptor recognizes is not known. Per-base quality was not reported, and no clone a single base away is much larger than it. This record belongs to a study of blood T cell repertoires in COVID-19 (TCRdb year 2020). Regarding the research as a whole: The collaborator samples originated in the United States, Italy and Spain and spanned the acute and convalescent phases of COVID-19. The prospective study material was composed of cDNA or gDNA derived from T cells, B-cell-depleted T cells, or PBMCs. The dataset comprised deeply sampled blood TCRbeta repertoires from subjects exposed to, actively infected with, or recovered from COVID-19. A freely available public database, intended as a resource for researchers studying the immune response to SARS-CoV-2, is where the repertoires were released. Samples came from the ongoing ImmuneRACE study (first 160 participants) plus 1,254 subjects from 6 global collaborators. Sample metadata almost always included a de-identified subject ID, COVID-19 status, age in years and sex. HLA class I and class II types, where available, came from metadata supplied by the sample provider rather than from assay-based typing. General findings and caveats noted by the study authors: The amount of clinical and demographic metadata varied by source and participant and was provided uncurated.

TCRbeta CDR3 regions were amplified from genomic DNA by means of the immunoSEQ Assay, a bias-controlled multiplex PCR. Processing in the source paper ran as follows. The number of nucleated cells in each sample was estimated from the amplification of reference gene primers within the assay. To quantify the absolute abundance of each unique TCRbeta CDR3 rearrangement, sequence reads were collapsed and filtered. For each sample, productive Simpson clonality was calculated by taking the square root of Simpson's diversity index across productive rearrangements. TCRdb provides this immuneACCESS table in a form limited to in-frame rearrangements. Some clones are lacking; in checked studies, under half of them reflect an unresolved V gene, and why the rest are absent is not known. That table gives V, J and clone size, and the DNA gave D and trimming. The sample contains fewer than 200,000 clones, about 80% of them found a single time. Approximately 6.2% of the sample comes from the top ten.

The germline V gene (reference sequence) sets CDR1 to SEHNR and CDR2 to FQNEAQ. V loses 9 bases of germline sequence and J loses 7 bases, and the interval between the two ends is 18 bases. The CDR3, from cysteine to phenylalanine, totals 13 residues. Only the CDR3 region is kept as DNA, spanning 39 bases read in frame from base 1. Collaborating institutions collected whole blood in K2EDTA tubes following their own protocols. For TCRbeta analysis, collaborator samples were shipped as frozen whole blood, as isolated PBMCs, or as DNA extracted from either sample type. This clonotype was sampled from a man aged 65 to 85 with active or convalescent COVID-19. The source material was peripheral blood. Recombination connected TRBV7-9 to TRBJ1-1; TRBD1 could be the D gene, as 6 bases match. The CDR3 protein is CASTGTQTGEAFF. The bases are TGTGCCAGTACGGGGACCCAGACAGGTGAAGCTTTCTTT.